This is a list of T cell receptor beta chains from one sample in a study of OX40 agonist ivuxolimab in advanced cancers. The table came from immunoSEQ multiplex PCR; TCRdb's copy has only in-frame clones and leaves some out. The sample records over 10,000 clones, 84% being singletons. The sequences come from CD4+ or CD8+ T cells sorted from blood, collected in a trial of the OX40 agonist ivuxolimab. The receptors were sampled from an adult with an advanced solid tumor such as melanoma, head and neck, liver or kidney cancer. The CDR3 runs from the conserved cysteine through the conserved F or W. D genes are given only for firm matches. The listing skips clone size in some rows; elsewhere it reads once, few, many or a size class.

D gene: .; V gene: TRBV6-5; J gene: TRBJ1-2; clone size: .; CDR3 protein: CASSWDFRTEWGYTF; CDR3 DNA: TGTGCCAGCAGTTGGGATTTTCGGACGGAGTGGGGCTACACCTTC
D gene: TRBD2; V gene: TRBV28; J gene: TRBJ2-4; clone size: .; CDR3 protein: CASSILTSGKKNIQYF; CDR3 DNA: TGTGCCAGCAGTATCTTGACTAGCGGGAAGAAAAACATTCAGTACTTC
D gene: .; V gene: TRBV11-3; J gene: TRBJ2-1; clone size: .; CDR3 protein: CASSLSPVEWGYNEQFF; CDR3 DNA: TGTGCCAGCAGCTTATCCCCGGTGGAGTGGGGCTACAATGAGCAGTTCTTC
D gene: .; V gene: TRBV13; J gene: TRBJ2-7; clone size: .; CDR3 protein: CASSLGLSYEQYF; CDR3 DNA: TGTGCCAGCAGCTTAGGCCTTAGTTACGAGCAGTACTTC
D gene: .; V gene: TRBV27; J gene: TRBJ1-1; clone size: .; CDR3 protein: CASSLSQGLNTEAFF; CDR3 DNA: TGTGCCAGCAGTTTATCTCAGGGCCTGAACACTGAAGCTTTCTTT
D gene: .; V gene: TRBV5-6; J gene: TRBJ1-2; clone size: once; CDR3 protein: CASSLESTARNYGYTF; CDR3 DNA: TGTGCCAGCAGCTTGGAGTCCACAGCGAGAAACTATGGCTACACCTTC
D gene: .; V gene: TRBV7-3; J gene: TRBJ2-1; clone size: .; CDR3 protein: CASSLDNEQFF; CDR3 DNA: TGTGCCAGCAGCCTAGACAATGAGCAGTTCTTC
D gene: .; V gene: TRBV11-2; J gene: TRBJ2-3; clone size: once; CDR3 protein: CASSLVRGLMDTQYF; CDR3 DNA: TGTGCCAGCAGCTTAGTCCGGGGGCTCATGGATACGCAGTATTTT
D gene: .; V gene: TRBV9; J gene: TRBJ1-1; clone size: .; CDR3 protein: CASSVDGVWDTEAFF; CDR3 DNA: TGTGCCAGCAGCGTAGACGGAGTTTGGGACACTGAAGCTTTCTTT
D gene: TRBD1; V gene: TRBV27; J gene: TRBJ2-7; clone size: .; CDR3 protein: CASSSGQGSGGQYF; CDR3 DNA: TGTGCCAGCAGTTCCGGACAGGGGTCCGGCGGGCAGTACTTC
D gene: .; V gene: TRBV2; J gene: TRBJ2-7; clone size: .; CDR3 protein: CASSFGSYEQYF; CDR3 DNA: TGTGCCAGCAGTTTTGGCTCCTACGAGCAGTACTTC
D gene: .; V gene: TRBV7-8; J gene: TRBJ1-4; clone size: .; CDR3 protein: CASSLRNRVLNEKLFF; CDR3 DNA: TGTGCCAGCAGCCTGAGGAACAGGGTTCTAAATGAAAAACTGTTTTTT
D gene: TRBD1; V gene: TRBV7-9; J gene: TRBJ1-1; clone size: .; CDR3 protein: CASSLVDRANTEAFF; CDR3 DNA: TGTGCCAGCAGCTTAGTGGACAGGGCGAACACTGAAGCTTTCTTT
D gene: .; V gene: TRBV10-3; J gene: TRBJ2-7; clone size: .; CDR3 protein: CAISESLWEQYF; CDR3 DNA: TGTGCCATCAGTGAGTCCCTCTGGGAGCAGTACTTC
D gene: .; V gene: TRBV7-2; J gene: TRBJ2-2; clone size: .; CDR3 protein: CASRHLGGELFF; CDR3 DNA: TGTGCCAGCAGGCACCTCGGCGGGGAGCTGTTTTTT
D gene: .; V gene: TRBV7-3; J gene: TRBJ2-1; clone size: .; CDR3 protein: CASSLDSGTYNEQFF; CDR3 DNA: TGTGCCAGCAGCTTGGACTCCGGAACCTACAATGAGCAGTTCTTC
D gene: .; V gene: TRBV5-6; J gene: TRBJ1-5; clone size: once; CDR3 protein: CASSRFQGTSNQPQHF; CDR3 DNA: TGTGCCAGCAGCCGTTTCCAGGGTACGAGCAATCAGCCCCAGCATTTT
D gene: .; V gene: TRBV27; J gene: TRBJ2-5; clone size: .; CDR3 protein: CASSLMGRRETQYF; CDR3 DNA: TGTGCCAGCAGTTTGATGGGTCGTCGGGAGACCCAGTACTTC
D gene: .; V gene: TRBV28; J gene: TRBJ1-3; clone size: .; CDR3 protein: CASRYDRSHGNTIYF; CDR3 DNA: TGTGCCAGCAGATATGACAGGAGTCATGGAAACACCATATATTTT
D gene: .; V gene: TRBV19; J gene: TRBJ2-4; clone size: .; CDR3 protein: CASSIVGLGDIQYF; CDR3 DNA: TGTGCCAGTAGTATAGTAGGGTTGGGGGACATTCAGTACTTC
D gene: TRBD2; V gene: TRBV28; J gene: TRBJ2-3; clone size: .; CDR3 protein: CASSPISGRGGLDTQYF; CDR3 DNA: TGTGCCAGCAGTCCCATTTCTGGGCGGGGGGGTCTAGATACGCAGTATTTT
D gene: .; V gene: TRBV25-1; J gene: TRBJ2-5; clone size: .; CDR3 protein: CASSWRGVGQETQYF; CDR3 DNA: TGTGCCAGCAGCTGGCGTGGGGTTGGCCAAGAGACCCAGTACTTC
D gene: TRBD1; V gene: TRBV28; J gene: TRBJ1-1; clone size: .; CDR3 protein: CASSPNPGTGGMNTEAFF; CDR3 DNA: TGTGCCAGCAGCCCTAACCCCGGGACAGGGGGTATGAACACTGAAGCTTTCTTT
D gene: .; V gene: TRBV2; J gene: TRBJ1-4; clone size: .; CDR3 protein: CASSEGADFWEKLFF; CDR3 DNA: TGTGCCAGCAGTGAAGGGGCAGATTTTTGGGAAAAACTGTTTTTT
D gene: .; V gene: TRBV7-2; J gene: TRBJ2-7; clone size: .; CDR3 protein: CASSLAGFGDEQYF; CDR3 DNA: TGTGCCAGCAGCTTAGCAGGGTTCGGAGACGAGCAGTACTTC
D gene: .; V gene: TRBV27; J gene: TRBJ2-1; clone size: .; CDR3 protein: CASSLISSYNEQFF; CDR3 DNA: TGTGCCAGCAGTTTAATCAGCTCCTACAATGAGCAGTTCTTC
D gene: TRBD2; V gene: TRBV28; J gene: TRBJ2-7; clone size: once; CDR3 protein: CASSPGLAIHEQYF; CDR3 DNA: TGTGCCAGCAGCCCGGGACTAGCAATCCACGAGCAGTACTTC
D gene: .; V gene: TRBV4-1; J gene: TRBJ2-1; clone size: .; CDR3 protein: CASSNQVSSYNEQFF; CDR3 DNA: TGCGCCAGCAGCAACCAGGTCAGCTCCTACAATGAGCAGTTCTTC
D gene: .; V gene: TRBV30; J gene: TRBJ1-3; clone size: few; CDR3 protein: CAWKGSGNTIYF; CDR3 DNA: TGTGCCTGGAAGGGGTCTGGAAACACCATATATTTT
D gene: .; V gene: TRBV11-2; J gene: TRBJ1-2; clone size: .; CDR3 protein: CASSLGWQGYGYTF; CDR3 DNA: TGTGCCAGCAGCTTGGGTTGGCAGGGCTATGGCTACACCTTC
D gene: TRBD1; V gene: TRBV6-1; J gene: TRBJ2-7; clone size: .; CDR3 protein: CASSEGQGFYEQYF; CDR3 DNA: TGTGCCAGCAGCGAAGGACAGGGTTTCTACGAGCAGTACTTC
D gene: .; V gene: TRBV6-1; J gene: TRBJ2-1; clone size: .; CDR3 protein: CASSPSASSYNEQFF; CDR3 DNA: TGTGCCAGCAGCCCGTCAGCAAGCTCCTACAATGAGCAGTTCTTC
D gene: .; V gene: TRBV7-9; J gene: TRBJ1-1; clone size: .; CDR3 protein: CASSLRQVWINEAFF; CDR3 DNA: TGTGCCAGCAGCCTACGACAGGTGTGGATAAATGAAGCTTTCTTT
D gene: .; V gene: TRBV11-3; J gene: TRBJ2-7; clone size: .; CDR3 protein: CASSSNPYEQYF; CDR3 DNA: TGTGCCAGCAGCTCCAACCCCTACGAGCAGTACTTC
D gene: TRBD1; V gene: TRBV2; J gene: TRBJ1-1; clone size: .; CDR3 protein: CASRTDRGFFAEAFF; CDR3 DNA: TGTGCCAGCAGAACAGACAGGGGGTTTTTCGCTGAAGCTTTCTTT
D gene: .; V gene: TRBV7-6; J gene: TRBJ2-2; clone size: few; CDR3 protein: CASRTGLSGGELFF; CDR3 DNA: TGTGCCAGTCGTACTGGGCTGTCCGGCGGGGAGCTGTTTTTT
D gene: .; V gene: TRBV19; J gene: TRBJ2-2; clone size: .; CDR3 protein: CASSIPNTGELFF; CDR3 DNA: TGTGCCAGTAGTATTCCGAACACCGGGGAGCTGTTTTTT
D gene: .; V gene: TRBV5-8; J gene: TRBJ2-1; clone size: .; CDR3 protein: CASSLAGQERNEQFF; CDR3 DNA: TGTGCCAGCAGCTTGGCCGGGCAGGAGCGCAATGAGCAGTTCTTC
D gene: .; V gene: TRBV27; J gene: TRBJ2-1; clone size: .; CDR3 protein: CASSLSVGSSYNEQFF; CDR3 DNA: TGTGCCAGCAGTTTATCGGTCGGGAGCTCCTACAATGAGCAGTTCTTC
D gene: .; V gene: TRBV19; J gene: TRBJ2-5; clone size: .; CDR3 protein: CASSIGPYEETQYF; CDR3 DNA: TGTGCCAGTAGTATCGGGCCTTATGAAGAGACCCAGTACTTC
D gene: .; V gene: TRBV2; J gene: TRBJ2-2; clone size: medium-sized; CDR3 protein: CASSEWGPRTGELFF; CDR3 DNA: TGTGCCAGCAGTGAATGGGGTCCTCGCACCGGGGAGCTGTTTTTT
D gene: .; V gene: TRBV4-1; J gene: TRBJ1-2; clone size: .; CDR3 protein: CASSQTGGDYGYTF; CDR3 DNA: TGCGCCAGCAGCCAAACGGGCGGAGACTATGGCTACACCTTC
D gene: .; V gene: TRBV27; J gene: TRBJ2-5; clone size: .; CDR3 protein: CASSFGGGETQYF; CDR3 DNA: TGTGCCAGCAGTTTCGGAGGAGGGGAGACCCAGTACTTC